The clone carrying this T cell receptor beta chain was found once. Its antigen is not identified. The entry originates in a study of T cell responses to AZD1222 COVID-19 vaccine. Profiling relied on immunoSEQ multiplex PCR, and the TCRdb table lists in-frame clones only, not all of them. The sample includes 100,000 to 150,000 clones, around 85% seen only once; the top ten take almost 4.5%. The germline V gene encodes CDR1 MNHEY and CDR2 SMNVEV (reference sequence). The CDR3 length is 14 residues. V was shortened by 3 bases and J by 7 bases, with 15 bases between the two germline ends. Regarding the study as a whole: Clonal diversity was possibly underestimated, and white British individuals and females predominated among donors.

Sequences were derived from peripheral blood, sampled 28 days after the second AZD1222 dose. The rearrangement links TRBV27 to TRBJ1-1; D perhaps matches TRBD1 (5 bases). The TCR originated in an adult who received the AZD1222 COVID-19 vaccine. The CDR3 sequence: CASSFASGQGEAFF. DNA of the CDR3: TGTGCCAGCAGTTTCGCTTCGGGGCAGGGTGAAGCTTTCTTT.